These T cell receptor beta chains were read from a single sample in a study of blood T cell repertoires in COVID-19. TCRdb's copy holds only in-frame clones and misses some; the assay was immunoSEQ multiplex PCR. Among 300,000 to 450,000 clones listed, approximately 77% were seen once. Sample: peripheral blood. The receptors were sampled from a human donor with acute or convalescent COVID-19. The donor label of this sample is uncertain. The CDR3 runs from the conserved cysteine through the conserved F or W. D genes are given only for firm matches. For some rows the clone size is stated as once, few or many, or as a class when expanded; others skip it.

V	D	size	J	DNA	CDR3
TRBV19	TRBD1	NA	TRBJ1-5	TGTGCCAGTAAATCGGCGACAGGGGGGAACGTATTTAGCAATCAGCCCCAGCATTTT	CASKSATGGNVFSNQPQHF
TRBV2	TRBD1	few	TRBJ1-6	TGTGCCAGCAGTTTTGACAGGGGGCGCGGTTCACCCCTCCACTTT	CASSFDRGRGSPLHF
TRBV2	NA	NA	TRBJ1-1	TGTGCCAGCAGTGAAGAGGGGCAGGGATTTGAAGCTTTCTTT	CASSEEGQGFEAFF
TRBV19	NA	NA	TRBJ2-7	TGTGCCAGTAGTATCGGGAACTCCTACGAGCAGTACTTC	CASSIGNSYEQYF
TRBV2	TRBD2	NA	TRBJ2-3	TGTGCCAGCGAGGGCACTAGCGGGGGGGCAGATACGCAGTATTTT	CASEGTSGGADTQYF
TRBV20-1	NA	NA	TRBJ2-2	TGCAGTGCTAGTTTGACTTCCGGGGAGCTGTTTTTT	CSASLTSGELFF
TRBV3-1/TRBV3-2	NA	NA	TRBJ2-5	TGTGCCAGCAGCCAAGCGGGCAGGGGAGAGACCCAGTACTTC	CASSQAGRGETQYF
TRBV7-8	NA	NA	TRBJ1-5	TGTGCCAGCAACTCCCTCAATCAGCCCCAGCATTTT	CASNSLNQPQHF
TRBV20-1	TRBD1	NA	TRBJ1-2	TGCAGTGCTAGTGTTAATGGACAGGCCGTTTCTGGCTACACCTTC	CSASVNGQAVSGYTF
TRBV27	NA	NA	TRBJ1-1	TGTGCCAGCAGTTTATATCGGGGGTCCACTGAAGCTTTCTTT	CASSLYRGSTEAFF
TRBV7-6	NA	NA	TRBJ2-3	TGTGCCAGCAGCCGCAGCGGAGTAATTACAGATACGCAGTATTTT	CASSRSGVITDTQYF
TRBV10-3	TRBD1	few	TRBJ1-2	TGTGCCATCAGTACCGGGACAGGCCCGTCTAACTATGGCTACACCTTC	CAISTGTGPSNYGYTF
TRBV7-6	NA	NA	TRBJ2-2	TGTGCCAGCACCCCAGGAAGGGGGCGGGGCACCGGGGAGCTGTTTTTT	CASTPGRGRGTGELFF
TRBV5-5	NA	NA	TRBJ2-7	TGTGCCAGCAGCTACAACTCCTACGAGCAGTACTTC	CASSYNSYEQYF
TRBV27	NA	NA	TRBJ2-2	TGTGCCAGCAGTCCCCACTTTGTTTTCGCGAACACCGGGGAGCTGTTTTTT	CASSPHFVFANTGELFF
TRBV19	NA	NA	TRBJ2-3	TGTGCCAGTAGATCACGACAGGTCACAGATACGCAGTATTTT	CASRSRQVTDTQYF
TRBV2	NA	NA	TRBJ1-2	TGTGCCAGCAGAGCGGATTCTAATGGCTACACCTTC	CASRADSNGYTF
TRBV11-2	NA	NA	TRBJ1-6	TGTGCCAGCAGCTTAGCAGGGCCAGATAATTCACCCCTCCACTTT	CASSLAGPDNSPLHF
TRBV20-1	NA	NA	TRBJ2-6	TGCAGTGCTAGTGGGCCCGGGGCCAACGTCCTGACTTTC	CSASGPGANVLTF
TRBV11-2	NA	NA	TRBJ1-5	TGTGCCAGCAGCCTCCAGGGCCAGAGCAATCAGCCCCAGCATTTT	CASSLQGQSNQPQHF
TRBV6-5	NA	once	TRBJ1-6	TGTGCCAGCACATCGGCGGGCCACGGGAATTCACCCCTCCACTTT	CASTSAGHGNSPLHF
TRBV9	NA	NA	TRBJ1-1	TGTGCCAGCAGCGCCACCCCGGGAGCAAACACTGAAGCTTTCTTT	CASSATPGANTEAFF
TRBV15	TRBD1	NA	TRBJ2-5	TGTGCCACCAGCAGAGATCGACAGGGGCAAGAGACCCAGTACTTC	CATSRDRQGQETQYF
TRBV6-6	TRBD1	NA	TRBJ1-6	TGTGCCAGCAGTCCGGGACAGGGTGGCAATTCACCCCTCCACTTT	CASSPGQGGNSPLHF
TRBV6-6	TRBD1	NA	TRBJ1-3	TGTGCCAGCAGTTCATTTAGGACAGGGGGAAACACCATATATTTT	CASSSFRTGGNTIYF
TRBV5-1	NA	NA	TRBJ2-2	TGCGCCAGCCGCTTAGGAGGAGTCACCGGGGAGCTGTTTTTT	CASRLGGVTGELFF
TRBV29-1	NA	NA	TRBJ2-6	TGCAGCGTTGAAGATCGCCGGACTTTTCGGGGGGCCAACGTCCTGACTTTC	CSVEDRRTFRGANVLTF
TRBV18	NA	NA	TRBJ2-5	TGTGCCAGCTCAGGAGGGGTGTTAGAGACCCAGTACTTC	CASSGGVLETQYF
TRBV5-1	TRBD1	few	TRBJ2-1	TGCGCCAGCAGCTGGACAGGGGGCTCCTACAATGAGCAGTTCTTC	CASSWTGGSYNEQFF
TRBV19	TRBD1	once	TRBJ2-2	TGTGCCAGTAGTATATTTGAAGGGGGCCGAAGCGGGGAGCTGTTTTTT	CASSIFEGGRSGELFF
TRBV14	TRBD1	NA	TRBJ2-5	TGTGCCAGCAGCCGGGACAGACTCTCGGAGACCCAGTACTTC	CASSRDRLSETQYF
TRBV3-1/TRBV3-2	NA	NA	TRBJ1-5	TGTGCCAGCAGCCTCGGGAGTGGTCAGCCCCAGCATTTT	CASSLGSGQPQHF
TRBV2	NA	NA	TRBJ2-7	TGTGCCAGCAGTTCAGCCTTGAGGATTGAGCAGTACTTC	CASSSALRIEQYF
TRBV29-1	NA	NA	TRBJ1-1	TGCAGCGTCGCCGGGTGGACTGAAGCTTTCTTT	CSVAGWTEAFF
TRBV6-5	NA	NA	TRBJ2-7	TGTGCCAGCAGTTACTCGATTCAACAGCCCTACGAGCAGTACTTC	CASSYSIQQPYEQYF
TRBV15	TRBD1	NA	TRBJ1-2	TGTGCCACCAGCAGAGTCGGGACAGGGCTTAGTAAGGGCTACACCTTC	CATSRVGTGLSKGYTF
TRBV14	TRBD2	NA	TRBJ2-7	TGTGCCAGCAGCCAAGCCCTAGCGGGGCTCTACGAGCAGTACTTC	CASSQALAGLYEQYF
TRBV5-8	NA	NA	TRBJ1-1	TGTGCCAGCAGCCGCATGAGGAACACTGAAGCTTTCTTT	CASSRMRNTEAFF
TRBV6-2/TRBV6-3	TRBD1	NA	TRBJ1-5	TGTGCCAGCAGTTACTTAACGAGGACGGGACAGAGCAATCAGCCCCAGCATTTT	CASSYLTRTGQSNQPQHF
TRBV6-5	NA	few	TRBJ1-1	TGTGCCAGCACCTTTCGGGGATCCACTGAAGCTTTCTTT	CASTFRGSTEAFF
TRBV29-1	NA	NA	TRBJ1-1	TGCAGCTGCCTACCGGACTTGAACACTGAAGCTTTCTTT	CSCLPDLNTEAFF
TRBV6-1	TRBD2	NA	TRBJ2-5	TGTGCCAGCAGTGAAGTCTGGGGGGGGTCAGAACAAGAGACCCAGTACTTC	CASSEVWGGSEQETQYF
TRBV7-9	TRBD2	NA	TRBJ2-1	TGTGCCAGCAGGTCTGGGACTAGCGGGAGGCGCGGAGAGCAGTTCTTC	CASRSGTSGRRGEQFF
TRBV7-8	TRBD2	NA	TRBJ2-1	TGTGCCAGCAGCCGCCCGTCCCGGAGGGCACTAGCGGGAGCCGACCTTTCCTACAATGAGCAGTTCTTC	CASSRPSRRALAGADLSYNEQFF
TRBV19	TRBD2	NA	TRBJ2-7	TGTGCCAGTAGCCCCAGACTAGCGGGATTCCTCCGCTCCTACGAGCAGTACTTC	CASSPRLAGFLRSYEQYF
TRBV15	TRBD2	NA	TRBJ2-1	TGTGCCACCAGCAGAGATTTTGTGTTTGGGACTAGCGGGAGGAAGGAGCAGTTCTTC	CATSRDFVFGTSGRKEQFF
TRBV7-7	TRBD2	NA	TRBJ2-7	TGTGCCAGCAGCCTGAATGGGACTAGTGGCTCCTACGAGCAGTACTTC	CASSLNGTSGSYEQYF
TRBV5-6	NA	NA	TRBJ1-2	TGTGCCAGCAGGCGGGGGAGATCCTATGGCTACACCTTC	CASRRGRSYGYTF
TRBV6-5	NA	NA	TRBJ1-2	TGTGCCAGCAGCCATACCGTACAGGGCTACACCTTC	CASSHTVQGYTF
TRBV18	NA	NA	TRBJ2-3	TGTGCCAGCTCATCGGGCAGGGCGCAGTATTTT	CASSSGRAQYF
TRBV19	TRBD2	once	TRBJ2-2	TGTGCCAGTAGTACCCGACTAGCGGGGGGCCAAGGGCGCACCGGGGAGCTGTTTTTT	CASSTRLAGGQGRTGELFF
TRBV2	NA	NA	TRBJ1-2	TGTGCCAGCAGTCTCGACAGATCTAACTATGGCTACACCTTC	CASSLDRSNYGYTF
TRBV19	NA	NA	TRBJ2-1	TGTGCCAGTAGCGAGAGACAGGCGGCCTCCTACAATGAGCAGTTCTTC	CASSERQAASYNEQFF
TRBV11-2	TRBD1	NA	TRBJ1-4	TGTGCCAGCAGCTTCCGGACAGGGCTTACTAATGAAAAACTGTTTTTT	CASSFRTGLTNEKLFF
TRBV7-2	NA	NA	TRBJ1-6	TGTGCCAGCAGCTTCGCAGGGACAAGGTCCCTCCACTTT	CASSFAGTRSLHF
TRBV30	NA	NA	TRBJ1-6	TGTGCCTGGAAGAGGGAACAGCGGAATTCACCCCTCCACTTT	CAWKREQRNSPLHF
TRBV2	TRBD1	few	TRBJ2-1	TGTGCCAGCAGTGGGGGACAGACCCCCTACAATGAGCAGTTCTTC	CASSGGQTPYNEQFF
TRBV19	TRBD2	NA	TRBJ2-7	TGTGCCAGTAGTCCAAGGACTAGCGGGAGGGCCTACGAGCAGTACTTC	CASSPRTSGRAYEQYF
TRBV9	TRBD2	few	TRBJ2-2	TGTGCCAGCAGCGCCCGACTAGCACTCGCCGGGGAGCTGTTTTTT	CASSARLALAGELFF
TRBV7-9	NA	NA	TRBJ1-6	TGTGCCAGCAGCCAAGGACAGCCAGGGGCCTATAATTCACCCCTCCACTTT	CASSQGQPGAYNSPLHF